These T cell receptor beta chains were read from a single sample in a study of T cells in Graves' hyperthyroidism and ophthalmopathy. TCRdb passed the multiplex PCR reads through MiXCR, listing each CDR3 protein once. The sample lists some 460,000 distinct CDR3 sequences, around 14% seen once, with roughly 13% in the top ten. What was sequenced was blood. The receptor source for this set is a woman under 30 with Graves' hyperthyroidism. CDR3s include the opening cysteine and the closing phenylalanine or tryptophan. The D gene is left open where the match is weak. For some rows the clone size is stated as once, few or many, or as a class when expanded; others skip it.

CDR3nt: TGTGCCACCGGGAGAGGTGGCAGGGTAATCACAGATACGCAGTATTTT; CDR3aa: CATGRGGRVITDTQYF; d_gene: NA; j_gene: TRBJ2-3; abundance: NA; v_gene: TRBV15
CDR3nt: TGCAGTACTATAGCGCCTAGCTCCTACGAGCAGTACTTC; CDR3aa: CSTIAPSSYEQYF; d_gene: NA; j_gene: TRBJ2-7; abundance: many; v_gene: TRBV20-1
CDR3nt: TGTGCCAGTGTACCCGGGACAGGGATCTACGAGCAGTACTTC; CDR3aa: CASVPGTGIYEQYF; d_gene: TRBD1; j_gene: TRBJ2-7; abundance: NA; v_gene: TRBV7-6
CDR3nt: TGCAGTGCCGAACTAGCGGCCTCCTACAATGAGCAGTTCTTC; CDR3aa: CSAELAASYNEQFF; d_gene: TRBD2; j_gene: TRBJ2-1; abundance: many; v_gene: TRBV20-1
CDR3nt: TGTGCCAGCAGTTACTCTACCCCAGCGAGAGATACGCAGTATTTT; CDR3aa: CASSYSTPARDTQYF; d_gene: NA; j_gene: TRBJ2-3; abundance: few; v_gene: TRBV6-2/TRBV6-3
CDR3nt: TGTGCCAGCAGTTACTCCGGATTATCGCAAGAGACCCAGTACTTC; CDR3aa: CASSYSGLSQETQYF; d_gene: NA; j_gene: TRBJ2-5; abundance: many; v_gene: TRBV6-5
CDR3nt: TGTGCCAGCAGCGCCGGTAGGTTAAGCTCCTACGAGCAGTACTTC; CDR3aa: CASSAGRLSSYEQYF; d_gene: NA; j_gene: TRBJ2-7; abundance: many; v_gene: TRBV6-5
CDR3nt: TGTGCCAGCAGCTTATTGAGAGATACGCAGTATTTT; CDR3aa: CASSLLRDTQYF; d_gene: NA; j_gene: TRBJ2-3; abundance: few; v_gene: TRBV7-9
CDR3nt: TGTGCCAGCATCAACGGGCCGGCTACGGGTGGCTACACCTTC; CDR3aa: CASINGPATGGYTF; d_gene: NA; j_gene: TRBJ1-2; abundance: many; v_gene: TRBV7-2
CDR3nt: TGTGCCAGCAGCTTGGAAGTGTCGCGTGAGCAGTTCTTC; CDR3aa: CASSLEVSREQFF; d_gene: NA; j_gene: TRBJ2-1; abundance: few; v_gene: TRBV5-4
CDR3nt: TGCAGTGCTAGCCGGCAGGGTAACACTGAAGCTTTCTTT; CDR3aa: CSASRQGNTEAFF; d_gene: NA; j_gene: TRBJ1-1; abundance: NA; v_gene: TRBV20-1
CDR3nt: TGCAGTGCCATGGGACTAGCGGGAGGCGCAGATACGCAGTATTTT; CDR3aa: CSAMGLAGGADTQYF; d_gene: TRBD2; j_gene: TRBJ2-3; abundance: many; v_gene: TRBV20-1
CDR3nt: TGTGCCAGCAGTTACGGAGGCGGGGAGCTGTTTTTT; CDR3aa: CASSYGGGELFF; d_gene: NA; j_gene: TRBJ2-2; abundance: few; v_gene: TRBV6-5
CDR3nt: TGCGCCAGCAGCCAAGGGCCTCGGGGCCTAGCGGAATTCACCGGGGAGCTGTTTTTT; CDR3aa: CASSQGPRGLAEFTGELFF; d_gene: TRBD2; j_gene: TRBJ2-2; abundance: NA; v_gene: TRBV4-1
CDR3nt: TGTGCCAGCAGCCAAGAACGTCCCGATACGCAGTATTTT; CDR3aa: CASSQERPDTQYF; d_gene: NA; j_gene: TRBJ2-3; abundance: many; v_gene: TRBV3-1
CDR3nt: TGTGCCAGCACCCCTCGGACAGAGAACACTGAAGCTTTCTTT; CDR3aa: CASTPRTENTEAFF; d_gene: NA; j_gene: TRBJ1-1; abundance: many; v_gene: TRBV12-3/TRBV12-4
CDR3nt: TGTGCCAGCAGTTACGCCCCACCCAGCTCTGGAAACACCATATATTTT; CDR3aa: CASSYAPPSSGNTIYF; d_gene: NA; j_gene: TRBJ1-3; abundance: NA; v_gene: TRBV12-3/TRBV12-4
CDR3nt: TGTGCCAGTGGGTCGGGATACTTC; CDR3aa: CASGSGYF; d_gene: NA; j_gene: TRBJ2-5; abundance: few; v_gene: TRBV28
CDR3nt: TGTGCCAGCAGCGCTGGGGTAACTAATGAAAAACTGTTTTTT; CDR3aa: CASSAGVTNEKLFF; d_gene: NA; j_gene: TRBJ1-4; abundance: NA; v_gene: TRBV7-9
CDR3nt: TGCAGTGCTAGTGCTGTGAAGTATGGCTACACCTTC; CDR3aa: CSASAVKYGYTF; d_gene: NA; j_gene: TRBJ1-2; abundance: many; v_gene: TRBV20-1
CDR3nt: TGCAGTGCTAGCCACGGATACGGCTACACCTTC; CDR3aa: CSASHGYGYTF; d_gene: NA; j_gene: TRBJ1-2; abundance: NA; v_gene: TRBV20-1
CDR3nt: TGCGCCAGCAGCTTGGCTTCCAGGTCAAATGAAGCTTTCTTT; CDR3aa: CASSLASRSNEAFF; d_gene: NA; j_gene: TRBJ1-1; abundance: many; v_gene: TRBV5-1
CDR3nt: TGTGCCAGCAGTTACCCCGCCGGGACAGGGACCGACGTCCAAGAGACCCAGTACTTC; CDR3aa: CASSYPAGTGTDVQETQYF; d_gene: TRBD1; j_gene: TRBJ2-5; abundance: many; v_gene: TRBV6-2/TRBV6-3
CDR3nt: TGTGCCAGCAGTCCCCTGGCCGACCGGGGGAACGAGCAGTACTTC; CDR3aa: CASSPLADRGNEQYF; d_gene: NA; j_gene: TRBJ2-7; abundance: NA; v_gene: TRBV6-1
CDR3nt: TGTGCCAGCAGCCGACTGGAGGGGGATAGGGCTTTCTTT; CDR3aa: CASSRLEGDRAFF; d_gene: NA; j_gene: TRBJ1-1; abundance: many; v_gene: TRBV7-2
CDR3nt: TGTGCCAGCAGTGCCGATAGACAGGGGTTGGGTTCACCCCTCCACTTT; CDR3aa: CASSADRQGLGSPLHF; d_gene: TRBD1; j_gene: TRBJ1-6; abundance: many; v_gene: TRBV6-1
CDR3nt: TGTGCCAGCAGTGACCGGGACTACACCTACGAGCAGTACTTC; CDR3aa: CASSDRDYTYEQYF; d_gene: TRBD2; j_gene: TRBJ2-7; abundance: NA; v_gene: TRBV6-1
CDR3nt: TGTGCCAGCAGCGGACAGTCCCGCACTGAAGCTTTCTTT; CDR3aa: CASSGQSRTEAFF; d_gene: NA; j_gene: TRBJ1-1; abundance: NA; v_gene: TRBV2
CDR3nt: TGTGCCAGCAGTTTAGTCAGAGGATACAATCAGCCCCAGCATTTT; CDR3aa: CASSLVRGYNQPQHF; d_gene: NA; j_gene: TRBJ1-5; abundance: NA; v_gene: TRBV28
CDR3nt: TGCAGTGCTAGAGATCTCAGGGATCAGCCCCAGCATTTT; CDR3aa: CSARDLRDQPQHF; d_gene: NA; j_gene: TRBJ1-5; abundance: NA; v_gene: TRBV20-1
CDR3nt: TGTGCCAGCACCCGAGGTGGACGCTCCTACGAGCAGTACTTC; CDR3aa: CASTRGGRSYEQYF; d_gene: NA; j_gene: TRBJ2-7; abundance: many; v_gene: TRBV12-3/TRBV12-4
CDR3nt: TGTGCCAGCAGCACCGGGACAGCAAGAGAGCAGTACTTC; CDR3aa: CASSTGTAREQYF; d_gene: TRBD1; j_gene: TRBJ2-5; abundance: NA; v_gene: TRBV11-2